This T cell receptor (beta chain) was profiled in a study of beta chain features in type 1 diabetes. General observations from the study: Type 1 diabetes patients had fewer VDJ junction insertions and more deletions. A cDNA-based sequencing approach could over-represent cells with high TCR expression.

Purity exceeded 95% in all sorted populations. Sequenced material consisted of expressed TCRB transcripts (all of the isolated RNA was reverse transcribed). Here immunoSEQ multiplex PCR was the method, and the copy in TCRdb shows in-frame clones only, minus some. Among hundreds of thousands of clones, less than 9.5% were seen once, and the ten largest hold less than 0.45%. This clone was counted only a few times. What it recognizes is unknown. V lost 4 bases to trimming and J lost 0 bases, with 11 bases between them. The germline V gene has CDR1 SGHTS and CDR2 YDEGEE. This CDR3 has 16 amino acids. This clonotype originated in a woman aged 18-30 years in good health. This rearrangement joins TRBV5-8 to TRBJ2-6; possible D gene TRBD2, 6 bases. The source material was central memory CD4+ T cells from blood. The CDR3, as DNA: TGTGCCAGCAGCAGGGGACTTAGCTCTGGGGCCAACGTCCTGACTTTC. It codes for CASSRGLSSGANVLTF.